What follows are 20 T cell receptor beta chains derived from one specimen sequenced in a study of blood T cell repertoires in COVID-19. The repertoire was sequenced with immunoSEQ multiplex PCR; TCRdb's copy has only in-frame clones and lacks some. The sample lists 200,000 to 250,000 clones, 86% seen once, with roughly a tenth in the top ten. The sequenced material came from peripheral blood. The receptors derive from a woman aged 45-59 years with COVID-19, enrolled during active disease.

The chain is built from TRBV7-8 and TRBJ2-1; unclear D gene. The V gene lost 4 bases and the J gene lost 3 bases, with 10 bases spanning the gap. The CDR3 consists of 14 residues. Germline V CDR1 and CDR2: SGHVS, FQNEAQ. CDR3 coding DNA: TGTGCCAGCAGCTCCCGAACCAGCTACAATGAGCAGTTCTTC. It yields the protein CASSSRTSYNEQFF.

The chain carries TRBV6-5 and TRBJ2-3; D not resolved. The CDR3 is 14 residues long. The V gene's germline CDR1 is MNHEY and CDR2 SVGAGI. Between the trimmed V and J ends, which lost 5 bases and 6 bases, there was a span of 15 bases. The CDR3 coding sequence is TGTGCCAGCAGTCCCCCAGGTGGTAGGGATACGCAGTATTTT. Translated: CASSPPGGRDTQYF.

This clone was counted a single time. This rearrangement joins TRBV18 to TRBJ1-1; D is unresolved. Trimming took 0 bases from V and 1 from J, leaving 6 bases between them. CDR1 KGHSH and CDR2 LQKENI come from the germline V gene. The length of the CDR3 is 14 residues. For the CDR3, the DNA is TGTGCCAGCTCACCACCGGGAGCGAACACTGAAGCTTTCTTT. Its protein is CASSPPGANTEAFF.

The sample holds one count of this clone. The chain recombines TRBV11-2 with TRBJ1-2; TRBD1 might be the D (5 bases). Trimming shortened V by 2 bases and J by 8 bases, and 12 bases separated the two germline ends. The germline gives CDR1 SGHAT, CDR2 FQNNGV. The CDR3 sequence is 13 residues long. The CDR3 protein is CASSLSTGGGYTF. The CDR3, as DNA: TGTGCCAGCAGCTTATCCACGGGGGGAGGCTACACCTTC.

The chain carries TRBV29-1 and TRBJ1-1; tentatively, D is TRBD1 (5 bases). The ends were cut back, 4 bases at V and 0 bases at J, with 9 bases in the middle. Germline V gene data show CDR1 as SQVTM and CDR2 as ANQGSEA. The CDR3 is 13 residues long. CDR3: CSVGRGMNTEAFF. The CDR3 DNA sequence: TGCAGCGTTGGGAGGGGCATGAACACTGAAGCTTTCTTT.

The rearrangement joins TRBV27 to TRBJ2-1; weak D call: TRBD2 (6 bases). V was clipped by 5 bases and J by 0 bases, with 14 bases between them. CDR3 length equals 16 residues. In germline, CDR1 is MNHEY, CDR2 SMNVEV (reference sequence). CDR3 region: CASSTWGGDSYNEQFF. As DNA, the CDR3 is TGTGCCAGCAGTACCTGGGGCGGGGACTCCTACAATGAGCAGTTCTTC.

The chain combines TRBV19 with TRBJ2-2; D perhaps matches TRBD2 (7 bases). Germline CDR1 reads LNHDA; CDR2 reads SQIVND (reference sequence). Between the trimmed V and J ends, which lost 2 bases and 5 bases, there was a span of 21 bases. CDR3 length equals 18 residues. The chain's CDR3 is CASSIWAPGGGRTGELFF. The CDR3 DNA reads as TGTGCCAGTAGTATATGGGCTCCTGGCGGGGGCCGGACCGGGGAGCTGTTTTTT.

This clone was seen repeatedly, ten times or more. CDR3 nucleotide sequence: TGTGCCAGCAGCTTAGCTCAGGGAAACACCATATATTTT. Translated, it gives CASSLAQGNTIYF. This chain connects TRBV11-2 to TRBJ1-3; D is unresolved. Germline CDR1 SGHAT, CDR2 FQNNGV. V was pared by 1 base and J by 4 bases, with 5 bases between. CDR3 length equals 13 residues.

The chain employs TRBV30 and TRBJ2-3; D is uncertain. The germline V and J ends were trimmed by 4 bases and 0 bases, with 8 bases remaining between them. Germline V gives CDR1 GTSNPN, CDR2 SVGIG (reference sequence). This CDR3 spans 13 amino acids. The CDR3, as DNA: TGTGCCTGGACCAGCGCGAGCACAGATACGCAGTATTTT. It specifies CAWTSASTDTQYF.

The chain carries TRBV25-1 and TRBJ2-1, with D possibly being TRBD2 (5 bases). The germline V and J ends were trimmed by 4 bases and 2 bases, with 9 bases remaining between them. Germline assignment: CDR1 MGHDK and CDR2 SYGVNS. CDR3 size: 14 residues. CDR3 residues: CASSGSGPYNEQFF. CDR3 bases: TGTGCCAGCAGTGGAAGCGGACCCTACAATGAGCAGTTCTTC.

At least ten counts were recorded for this clone. The chain has TRBV24-1 and TRBJ2-1; 7 nucleotides agree with TRBD1. Germline V gene data show CDR1 as KGHDR and CDR2 as SFDVKD. The CDR3 has 13 amino acids. The V segment lost 3 bases and the J segment 8 bases; nucleotides outside the gene matches: 3. The CDR3 reads CATSDIGTDEQFF. In DNA form, the CDR3 reads TGTGCCACCAGTGATATCGGGACAGATGAGCAGTTCTTC.

The V call is TRBV5-1, the J call TRBJ2-7, with unresolved D. The CDR3 extends over 14 amino acids. The germline V gene encodes CDR1 SGHRS and CDR2 YFSETQ. V was pared by 0 bases and J by 2 bases, with 9 bases between. CDR3 protein: CASSLGGRTYEQYF. CDR3 in DNA: TGCGCCAGCAGCTTGGGTGGCCGAACCTACGAGCAGTACTTC.

The gene calls are TRBV2 and TRBJ2-7; 11 nucleotides line up with TRBD2. The ends lost 2 bases at V and 5 bases at J; junction bases unmatched: 5. CDR1 is SNHLY and CDR2 is FYNNEI in the germline V gene. This CDR3 is built from 15 residues. The CDR3 coding sequence is TGTGCCAGCAGTGAACTAGCGGGGGGCGTGGACGAGCAGTACTTC. It codes for CASSELAGGVDEQYF.

CDR3 sequence: CASSFDSSYGYTF. CDR3 nucleotides: TGTGCCAGCAGCTTTGACAGCAGTTATGGCTACACCTTC. The rearrangement uses TRBV5-5 and TRBJ1-2; TRBD1 might be the D (5 bases). The CDR3 totals 13 residues. With 2 bases removed from V and 5 bases from J, the gap between germline ends came to 10 bases. CDR1 is SGHKS and CDR2 is YYEKEE in the germline V gene (reference sequence).

In DNA, the CDR3 is TGTGCCAGCAGCTTATACCAGAATCAGCCCCAGCATTTT. It translates to CASSLYQNQPQHF. V usage is TRBV7-2 and J usage is TRBJ1-5; D remains ambiguous. The V end was cut by 2 bases, the J end by 4 bases, with 6 bases between. The CDR3 is 13 residues long. Germline assignment: CDR1 SGHTA and CDR2 FQGNSA.

The J gene is TRBJ1-1, the V gene TRBV18; the D is unclear. V was cut by 6 bases and J by 1 base, with 9 bases left in between. From germline, CDR1 is KGHSH and CDR2 LQKENI. The length of the CDR3 is 13 residues. The CDR3 DNA reads TGTGCCAGCTCCAGCGAGTGGAACACTGAAGCTTTCTTT. Amino acid sequence: CASSSEWNTEAFF.

The genes are TRBV19 and TRBJ1-5, with TRBD1 matching over 11 bases. This CDR3 is built from 14 residues. Germline-derived CDR1 and CDR2 are LNHDA and SQIVND (reference sequence). The junction had 5 bases not matched to a gene; V was cut back by 7 bases and J by 6 bases. The CDR3 nucleotides are TGTGCCAGTACTCCAGGACAGGGGGCTCAGCCCCAGCATTTT. Translation gives CASTPGQGAQPQHF.

The chain links TRBV30 to TRBJ1-1; 9 bases are shared with TRBD1. The length of the CDR3 is 17 residues. The V segment lost 2 bases and the J segment 5 bases; nucleotides outside the gene matches: 15. Germline V gene data show CDR1 as GTSNPN and CDR2 as SVGIG (reference sequence). The CDR3 loop reads CAWSLGTGTGFGTEAFF. The CDR3 bases are TGTGCCTGGAGTTTGGGGACAGGGACGGGATTTGGGACTGAAGCTTTCTTT.

In its sample, this clone was seen once. The rearrangement uses TRBV10-3 and TRBJ2-1, with D possibly matching TRBD2 (6 bases). V was pared by 10 bases and J by 8 bases, with 24 bases between. The germline V gene has CDR1 ENHRY and CDR2 SYGVKD. The CDR3 spans 15 residues. As DNA, the CDR3 is TGTGCCACGGGGGACCCTTATAGGGTTAAGGATGAGCAGTTCTTC. Amino acids: CATGDPYRVKDEQFF.

This CDR3 reads CASSPGTGIHPTPNGYTF. The CDR3 DNA is TGTGCCAGCAGCCCTGGAACAGGGATTCACCCAACCCCTAATGGCTACACCTTC. The gene calls are TRBV7-7 and TRBJ1-2, with a tentative D call TRBD1 (6 bases). The CDR3 runs 18 residues. Trimming took off 5 bases at V and 6 bases at J, with 28 bases between the two ends. Per the germline V gene, CDR1 is SSHAT and CDR2 is FNYEAQ (reference sequence).